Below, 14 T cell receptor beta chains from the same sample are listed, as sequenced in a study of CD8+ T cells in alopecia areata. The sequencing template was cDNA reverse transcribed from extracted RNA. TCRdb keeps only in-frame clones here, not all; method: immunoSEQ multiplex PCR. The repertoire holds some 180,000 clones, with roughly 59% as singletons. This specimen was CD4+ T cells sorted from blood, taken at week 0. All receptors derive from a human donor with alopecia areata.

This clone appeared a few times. CDR3 DNA sequence: TGTGCCAGCAGCTTAGAAATAGGGACTTCCTACTCCTACAATGAGCAGTTCTTC. Translation gives CASSLEIGTSYSYNEQFF. The rearrangement joins TRBV7-2 to TRBJ2-1, with D possibly matching TRBD2 (6 bases). V lost 1 base and J 0 bases, leaving 16 bases between the germline ends. This CDR3 contains 18 residues. The germline V gene encodes CDR1 SGHTA and CDR2 FQGNSA.

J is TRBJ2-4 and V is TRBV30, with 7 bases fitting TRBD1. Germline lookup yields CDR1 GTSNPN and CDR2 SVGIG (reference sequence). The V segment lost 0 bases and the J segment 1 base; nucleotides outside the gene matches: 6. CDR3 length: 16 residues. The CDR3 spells CAWSVGDRVAKNIQYF. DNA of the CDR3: TGTGCCTGGAGTGTAGGCGACAGGGTCGCCAAAAACATTCAGTACTTC.

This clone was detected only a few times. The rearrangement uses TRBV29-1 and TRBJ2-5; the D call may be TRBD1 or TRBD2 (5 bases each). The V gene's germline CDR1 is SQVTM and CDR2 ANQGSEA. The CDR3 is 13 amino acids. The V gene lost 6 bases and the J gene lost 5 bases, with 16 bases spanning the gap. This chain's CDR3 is CSVEGLGMETQYF. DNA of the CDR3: TGCAGCGTCGAGGGGTTGGGGATGGAGACCCAGTACTTC. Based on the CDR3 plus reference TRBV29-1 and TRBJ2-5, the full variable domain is SAVISQKPSRDICQRGTSLTIQCQVDSQVTMMFWYRQQPGQSLTLIATANQGSEATYESGFVIDKFPISRPNLTFSTLTVSNMSPEDSSIYLCSVEGLGMETQYFGPGTRLLVL.

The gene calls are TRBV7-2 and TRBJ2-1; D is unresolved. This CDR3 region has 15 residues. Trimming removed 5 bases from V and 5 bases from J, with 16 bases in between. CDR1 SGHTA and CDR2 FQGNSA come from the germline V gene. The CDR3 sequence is CASSPRPWANNEQFF. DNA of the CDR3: TGTGCCAGCAGCCCCAGACCCTGGGCAAACAATGAGCAGTTCTTC.

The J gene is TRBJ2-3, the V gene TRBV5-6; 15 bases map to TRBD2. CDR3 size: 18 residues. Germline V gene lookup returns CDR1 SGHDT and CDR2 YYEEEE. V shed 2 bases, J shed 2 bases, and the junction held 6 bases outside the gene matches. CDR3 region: CASSFQGLAGGHTDTQYF. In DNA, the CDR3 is TGTGCCAGCAGCTTTCAGGGACTAGCGGGGGGACACACAGATACGCAGTATTTT.

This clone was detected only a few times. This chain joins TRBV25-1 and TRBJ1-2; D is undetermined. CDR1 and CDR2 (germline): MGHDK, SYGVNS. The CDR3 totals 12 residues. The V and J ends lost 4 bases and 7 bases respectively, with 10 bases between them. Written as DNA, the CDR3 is TGTGCCAGCAGTGCCTCAGGTTCTGGCTACACCTTC. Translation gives CASSASGSGYTF.

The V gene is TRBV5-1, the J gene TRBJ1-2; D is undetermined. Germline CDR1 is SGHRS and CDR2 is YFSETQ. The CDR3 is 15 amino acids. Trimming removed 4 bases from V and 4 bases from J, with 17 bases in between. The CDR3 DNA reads TGCGCCAGCAGCCCTGGCGCCGGGGAAAGCTATGGCTACACCTTC. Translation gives CASSPGAGESYGYTF.

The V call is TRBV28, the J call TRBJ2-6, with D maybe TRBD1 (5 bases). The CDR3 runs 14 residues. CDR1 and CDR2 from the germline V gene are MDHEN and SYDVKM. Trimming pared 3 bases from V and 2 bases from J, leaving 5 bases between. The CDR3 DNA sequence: TGTGCCAGCAGTTTGGACACTGGGGCCAACGTCCTGACTTTC. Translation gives CASSLDTGANVLTF.

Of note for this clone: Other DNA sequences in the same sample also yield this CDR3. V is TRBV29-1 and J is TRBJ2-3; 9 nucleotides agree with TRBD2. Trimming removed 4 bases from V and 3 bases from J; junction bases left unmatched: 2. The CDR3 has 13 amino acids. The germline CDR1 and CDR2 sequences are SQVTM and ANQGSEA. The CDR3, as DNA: TGCAGCGTTGGGGGACTAGCAACAGATACGCAGTATTTT. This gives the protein CSVGGLATDTQYF.

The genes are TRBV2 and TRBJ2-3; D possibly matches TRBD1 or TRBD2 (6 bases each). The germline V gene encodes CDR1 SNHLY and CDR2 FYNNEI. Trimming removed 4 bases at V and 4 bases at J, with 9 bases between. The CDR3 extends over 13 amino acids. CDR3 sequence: CASSVGGADTQYF. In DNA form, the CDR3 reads TGTGCCAGCAGTGTCGGGGGCGCAGATACGCAGTATTTT.

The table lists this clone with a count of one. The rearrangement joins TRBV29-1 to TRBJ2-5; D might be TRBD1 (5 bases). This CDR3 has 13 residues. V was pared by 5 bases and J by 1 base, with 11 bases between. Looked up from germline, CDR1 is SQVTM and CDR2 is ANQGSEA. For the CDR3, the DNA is TGCAGCGTTACAGGACGGCTCCAAGAGACCCAGTACTTC. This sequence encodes CSVTGRLQETQYF.

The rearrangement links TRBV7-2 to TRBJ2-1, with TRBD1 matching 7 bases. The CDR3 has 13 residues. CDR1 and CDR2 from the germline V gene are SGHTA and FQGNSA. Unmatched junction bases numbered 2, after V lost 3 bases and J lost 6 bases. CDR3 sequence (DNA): TGTGCCAGCAGCTTCCAGGGGGTCAATGAGCAGTTCTTC. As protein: CASSFQGVNEQFF.

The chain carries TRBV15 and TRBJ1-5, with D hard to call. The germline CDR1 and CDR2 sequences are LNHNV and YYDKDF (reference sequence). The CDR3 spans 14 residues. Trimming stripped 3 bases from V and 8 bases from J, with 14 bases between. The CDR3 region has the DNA TGTGCCACCAGCAGTTCCGGGCTCACCGAGCCCCAGCATTTT. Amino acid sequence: CATSSSGLTEPQHF. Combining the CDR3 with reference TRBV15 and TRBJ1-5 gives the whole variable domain DAMVIQNPRYQVTQFGKPVTLSCSQTLNHNVMYWYQQKSSQAPKLLFHYYDKDFNNEADTPDNFQSRRPNTSFCFLDIRSPGLGDTAMYLCATSSSGLTEPQHFGDGTRLSIL.

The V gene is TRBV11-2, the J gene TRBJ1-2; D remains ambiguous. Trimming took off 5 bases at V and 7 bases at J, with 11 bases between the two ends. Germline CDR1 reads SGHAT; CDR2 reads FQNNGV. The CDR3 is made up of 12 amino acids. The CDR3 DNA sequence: TGTGCCAGCAGCCTAACTGCGGGTGGCTACACCTTC. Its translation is CASSLTAGGYTF.